The 16 T cell receptor beta chains below come from one sample, sequenced in a study of T-cell reconstitution after alpha-beta-depleted transplantation in children. Unique molecular identifiers were used to barcode this TCRbeta library. In TCRdb, the PCR reads were re-called with MiXCR into one record per CDR3 protein. The sample lists roughly 670,000 distinct CDR3 sequences, around 14% occurring once. Sample: PBMCs, taken before TCRalphabeta/CD19-depleted stem cell transplant. The origin of the receptors is a girl aged 2-10 years with congenital amegakaryocytic thrombocytopenia, due to receive a stem cell transplant.

The rearrangement uses TRBV10-3 and TRBJ2-7; TRBD2 matches 11 bases. With 7 bases clipped from V and 3 bases from J, the junction kept 2 bases outside the gene matches. The CDR3 covers 13 residues. From germline, CDR1 is ENHRY and CDR2 SYGVKD. CDR3 sequence: CAIMTSGNYEQYF. The CDR3 DNA sequence: TGTGCCATCATGACTAGCGGGAACTACGAGCAGTACTTC.

This clonotype was detected only a few times. This rearrangement joins TRBV28 to TRBJ2-5; D assignment may be TRBD1 or TRBD2 (5 bases each). This CDR3 is 15 amino acids long. V lost 5 bases and J 5 bases, leaving 18 bases between the germline ends. CDR1 is MDHEN, CDR2 SYDVKM, per germline. The CDR3 loop reads CASSPGTLQLETQYF. The DNA of the CDR3 is TGTGCCAGCAGTCCCGGGACCCTACAACTTGAGACCCAGTACTTC.

This clonotype was observed many times. V is TRBV5-1 and J is TRBJ2-6; 7 positions match TRBD1. Germline CDR1 is SGHRS and CDR2 is YFSETQ. The CDR3 has 15 amino acids. V was pared by 5 bases and J by 9 bases, with 11 bases of the junction left unmatched. This CDR3 reads CASSQNPGTDNVLTF. The CDR3 nucleotides read TGCGCCAGCAGTCAAAACCCCGGGACAGACAACGTCCTGACTTTC.

The genes are TRBV29-1 and TRBJ2-1; 8 bases match TRBD1. V lost 7 bases to trimming and J lost 4 bases; unmatched junction nucleotides: 9. Germline V gives CDR1 SQVTM, CDR2 ANQGSEA. The CDR3 contains 14 residues. CDR3 residues: CSGTGTGLYNEQFF. The CDR3 nucleotides are TGCAGCGGCACCGGGACAGGTCTTTACAATGAGCAGTTCTTC.

The chain has TRBV20-1 and TRBJ2-7; 8 nucleotides line up with TRBD2. The CDR3 contains 14 residues. The V and J ends lost 7 bases and 1 base, in that order; junction bases with no gene match: 9. The germline V gene has CDR1 DFQATT and CDR2 SNEGSKA (reference sequence). CDR3: CSGTPGLESYEQYF. In DNA form, the CDR3 reads TGCAGTGGGACCCCGGGACTAGAATCCTACGAGCAGTACTTC.

This clonotype was counted ten times or more. The chain combines TRBV20-1 with TRBJ2-1; D is unclear. The length of the CDR3 is 15 residues. Trimming left V 1 base short and J 9 bases short, with 19 bases between. Per the germline V gene, CDR1 is DFQATT and CDR2 is SNEGSKA (reference sequence). The CDR3 spells CSARVSEMVMGEQFF. The CDR3 region has the DNA TGCAGTGCTAGAGTCAGCGAAATGGTGATGGGTGAGCAGTTCTTC.

The chain combines TRBV27 with TRBJ2-2; D is undetermined. Germline values: CDR1 MNHEY, CDR2 SMNVEV (reference sequence). V was clipped by 5 bases and J by 5 bases, with 12 bases between them. The CDR3 runs 14 residues. The CDR3 bases are TGTGCCAGCAGTCCCGGAACGATAACCGGGGAGCTGTTTTTT. Translation gives CASSPGTITGELFF.

This chain uses TRBV25-1 with TRBJ2-3; 10 bases line up with TRBD2. The V and J ends lost 7 bases and 2 bases, in that order; junction bases with no gene match: 15. The V gene's germline CDR1 is MGHDK and CDR2 SYGVNS. The CDR3 extends over 18 amino acids. In nucleotides, the CDR3 is TGTGCCAGCATACGGCTAGCGGGGGAGTATTTACACACAGATACGCAGTATTTT. Translation gives CASIRLAGEYLHTDTQYF.

This clonotype was recorded at least ten times. This chain connects TRBV7-7 to TRBJ2-1; 8 bases match TRBD2. CDR3 length: 13 residues. Germline V gives CDR1 SSHAT, CDR2 FNYEAQ (reference sequence). V was clipped by 5 bases and J by 8 bases; unmatched bases: 5. CDR3 in DNA: TGTGCCAGCAGCATCGGGAGGGCCGATGAGCAGTTCTTC. It translates to CASSIGRADEQFF. Supplemented by reference TRBV7-7 and TRBJ2-1, the full variable domain reads GAGVSQSPRYKVTKRGQDVTLRCDPISSHATLYWYQQALGQGPEFLTYFNYEAQPDKSGLPSDRFSAERPEGSISTLTIQRTEQRDSAMYRCASSIGRADEQFFGPGTRLTVL.

The genes are TRBV5-1 and TRBJ1-2; 9 nucleotides align to TRBD1. Germline V CDR1 and CDR2: SGHRS, YFSETQ. The CDR3 has 13 amino acids. Trimming removed 1 base from V and 8 bases from J; junction bases left unmatched: 3. The CDR3 spells CASSLTGGGGYTF. The CDR3 DNA sequence: TGCGCCAGCAGCTTGACAGGGGGCGGCGGCTACACCTTC.

This clonotype was picked up many times. The chain links TRBV7-2 to TRBJ2-1; D remains ambiguous. Per the germline V gene, CDR1 is SGHTA and CDR2 is FQGNSA. There are 16 residues in the CDR3. Trimming removed 4 bases at V and 0 bases at J, with 13 bases between. The CDR3 DNA reads TGTGCCAGCAGCTGGAAAAGCAGAAGCTCCTACAATGAGCAGTTCTTC. This translates into CASSWKSRSSYNEQFF.

This chain connects TRBV30 to TRBJ2-1; 11 positions agree with TRBD2. V dropped 4 bases and J dropped 6; count of bases not matched to a gene: 8. The CDR3 runs to 15 residues. CDR1 is GTSNPN and CDR2 is SVGIG in the germline V gene (reference sequence). CDR3 sequence: CAWTVIAGGPNEQFF. The CDR3 nucleotides read TGTGCCTGGACCGTTATAGCGGGAGGGCCCAATGAGCAGTTCTTC.

In this sample, this clonotype turned up many times. The chain employs TRBV20-1 and TRBJ2-5; D is unresolved. Trimming removed 0 bases at V and 5 bases at J, with 13 bases between. The CDR3 spans 14 residues. In germline, CDR1 is DFQATT, CDR2 SNEGSKA (reference sequence). CDR3 protein: CSARDPTSRETQYF. The DNA for the CDR3 is TGCAGTGCTAGAGACCCGACTTCCAGGGAGACCCAGTACTTC.

The rearrangement links TRBV20-1 to TRBJ2-7, with D possibly TRBD2 on 5 matching bases. Germline V gene lookup returns CDR1 DFQATT and CDR2 SNEGSKA (reference sequence). The CDR3 is 13 residues long. V shed 0 bases and J shed 6 bases, with 12 bases lying between them. The CDR3 protein is CSARDSGGVEQYF. CDR3 DNA sequence: TGCAGTGCTAGAGATAGTGGAGGTGTCGAGCAGTACTTC.

There are many counts of this clonotype. The V and J genes are TRBV6-5 and TRBJ2-1; TRBD2 matches 8 bases. The V gene's germline CDR1 is MNHEY and CDR2 SVGAGI. The CDR3 runs 15 residues. V was pared by 6 bases and J by 6 bases, with 10 bases of the junction left unmatched. The CDR3 protein is CASSLSGGRPNEQFF. DNA for the CDR3: TGTGCCAGCAGCCTGTCCGGCGGGAGGCCCAATGAGCAGTTCTTC.

This clonotype has at least ten counts. The CDR3 DNA reads TGCGCCAGCGGTAGCGGGAGTAGTACCTACGAGCAGTACTTC. Protein sequence: CASGSGSSTYEQYF. V gene TRBV5-1 combines with J gene TRBJ2-7; 9 bases agree with TRBD2. The J segment lost 2 bases and the V segment lost 7 bases, leaving 7 bases of the junction unmatched. The germline CDR1 and CDR2 sequences are SGHRS and YFSETQ. The CDR3 has 14 amino acids.